Included here is one TCR beta chain sequence, with context. V was cut by 0 bases and J by 8 bases, with 11 bases left in between. This CDR3 has 13 residues. The germline gives CDR1 SGHDT, CDR2 YYEEEE. This sample is drawn from a study of control samples from healthy donors and cancer patients. Method: immunoSEQ multiplex PCR; TCRdb's copy keeps in-frame clones and lacks some. The repertoire holds 200,000 to 250,000 clones, roughly 94% seen once, with about 1.6% in the top ten. The TCR originated in a man aged 45-60 years in good health. The source material was blood. J is TRBJ1-2 and V is TRBV5-6; a possible D gene is TRBD1 (6 bases). The CDR3 is CASSLGTGTGYTF. The CDR3 DNA is TGTGCCAGCAGCTTGGGAACAGGGACCGGCTACACCTTC.